Listed below are T cell receptor beta chains from one sample, sequenced in a study of identical twins. TCRdb passed the 5' RACE reads through MiXCR, listing each CDR3 protein once. The sample includes about 660,000 distinct CDR3 sequences, more than 6.5% of them seen just once. Another study also made use of these data, one on yellow fever vaccine responses in identical twins.

Sequencing was performed on PBMCs. Every receptor here comes from a woman aged 18-29 years in good health. Both conserved end residues are part of each CDR3. Fields, in order: D gene, V gene, clone size, J gene, CDR3 protein, CDR3 DNA. The D gene is left open where the match is weak. Part of the rows lack a size; the others show once, few, many or a class for expanded clones.

NA	TRBV7-8	many	TRBJ2-3	CASSLRGDVGTDTQYF	TGTGCCAGCAGCTTACGAGGGGATGTGGGCACAGATACGCAGTATTTT
NA	TRBV7-3	few	TRBJ2-1	CASSAPWDNEQFF	TGTGCCAGCAGCGCCCCATGGGACAATGAGCAGTTCTTC
NA	TRBV12-3/TRBV12-4	many	TRBJ1-2	CASSSPRGQGRTYGYTF	TGTGCCAGCAGTTCACCGAGGGGACAAGGACGAACCTATGGCTACACCTTC
TRBD1	TRBV5-6	many	TRBJ2-1	CASSVWDRPPDEQFF	TGTGCCAGCAGCGTTTGGGACAGGCCTCCGGATGAGCAGTTCTTC
NA	TRBV12-3/TRBV12-4	many	TRBJ1-5	CASSLAQPQHF	TGTGCCAGCAGTTTGGCTCAGCCCCAGCATTTT
TRBD2	TRBV11-2	few	TRBJ2-1	CASSPTSGRAAEQFF	TGTGCCAGCAGCCCGACTAGCGGGAGGGCGGCTGAGCAGTTCTTC
TRBD1	TRBV5-1	once	TRBJ2-1	CASSQGVWGNEQFF	TGCGCCAGCAGCCAGGGGGTATGGGGGAATGAGCAGTTCTTC
NA	TRBV5-6	few	TRBJ2-2	CASSLPTSNTGELFF	TGTGCCAGCAGCTTGCCGACCAGCAACACCGGGGAGCTGTTTTTT
NA	TRBV20-1	NA	TRBJ2-7	CSARFLGMSEQYF	TGCAGTGCTAGATTTCTGGGTATGTCCGAGCAGTACTTC
NA	TRBV20-1	few	TRBJ2-7	CSASDHNNYEQYF	TGCAGTGCGAGCGATCACAACAACTACGAGCAGTACTTC
NA	TRBV2	few	TRBJ2-5	CASTVLETQYF	TGTGCCAGCACGGTTCTAGAGACCCAGTACTTC
NA	TRBV25-1	few	TRBJ2-5	CASSGSEETQYF	TGTGCCAGCAGTGGGTCTGAGGAGACCCAGTACTTC
TRBD2	TRBV5-1	few	TRBJ2-1	CASSLRTSGRHEQFF	TGCGCCAGCAGCTTGAGGACTAGCGGGAGACATGAGCAGTTCTTC
NA	TRBV5-6	NA	TRBJ1-1	CASSLVGGEDTEAFF	TGTGCCAGCAGCTTGGTGGGGGGCGAGGACACTGAAGCTTTCTTT